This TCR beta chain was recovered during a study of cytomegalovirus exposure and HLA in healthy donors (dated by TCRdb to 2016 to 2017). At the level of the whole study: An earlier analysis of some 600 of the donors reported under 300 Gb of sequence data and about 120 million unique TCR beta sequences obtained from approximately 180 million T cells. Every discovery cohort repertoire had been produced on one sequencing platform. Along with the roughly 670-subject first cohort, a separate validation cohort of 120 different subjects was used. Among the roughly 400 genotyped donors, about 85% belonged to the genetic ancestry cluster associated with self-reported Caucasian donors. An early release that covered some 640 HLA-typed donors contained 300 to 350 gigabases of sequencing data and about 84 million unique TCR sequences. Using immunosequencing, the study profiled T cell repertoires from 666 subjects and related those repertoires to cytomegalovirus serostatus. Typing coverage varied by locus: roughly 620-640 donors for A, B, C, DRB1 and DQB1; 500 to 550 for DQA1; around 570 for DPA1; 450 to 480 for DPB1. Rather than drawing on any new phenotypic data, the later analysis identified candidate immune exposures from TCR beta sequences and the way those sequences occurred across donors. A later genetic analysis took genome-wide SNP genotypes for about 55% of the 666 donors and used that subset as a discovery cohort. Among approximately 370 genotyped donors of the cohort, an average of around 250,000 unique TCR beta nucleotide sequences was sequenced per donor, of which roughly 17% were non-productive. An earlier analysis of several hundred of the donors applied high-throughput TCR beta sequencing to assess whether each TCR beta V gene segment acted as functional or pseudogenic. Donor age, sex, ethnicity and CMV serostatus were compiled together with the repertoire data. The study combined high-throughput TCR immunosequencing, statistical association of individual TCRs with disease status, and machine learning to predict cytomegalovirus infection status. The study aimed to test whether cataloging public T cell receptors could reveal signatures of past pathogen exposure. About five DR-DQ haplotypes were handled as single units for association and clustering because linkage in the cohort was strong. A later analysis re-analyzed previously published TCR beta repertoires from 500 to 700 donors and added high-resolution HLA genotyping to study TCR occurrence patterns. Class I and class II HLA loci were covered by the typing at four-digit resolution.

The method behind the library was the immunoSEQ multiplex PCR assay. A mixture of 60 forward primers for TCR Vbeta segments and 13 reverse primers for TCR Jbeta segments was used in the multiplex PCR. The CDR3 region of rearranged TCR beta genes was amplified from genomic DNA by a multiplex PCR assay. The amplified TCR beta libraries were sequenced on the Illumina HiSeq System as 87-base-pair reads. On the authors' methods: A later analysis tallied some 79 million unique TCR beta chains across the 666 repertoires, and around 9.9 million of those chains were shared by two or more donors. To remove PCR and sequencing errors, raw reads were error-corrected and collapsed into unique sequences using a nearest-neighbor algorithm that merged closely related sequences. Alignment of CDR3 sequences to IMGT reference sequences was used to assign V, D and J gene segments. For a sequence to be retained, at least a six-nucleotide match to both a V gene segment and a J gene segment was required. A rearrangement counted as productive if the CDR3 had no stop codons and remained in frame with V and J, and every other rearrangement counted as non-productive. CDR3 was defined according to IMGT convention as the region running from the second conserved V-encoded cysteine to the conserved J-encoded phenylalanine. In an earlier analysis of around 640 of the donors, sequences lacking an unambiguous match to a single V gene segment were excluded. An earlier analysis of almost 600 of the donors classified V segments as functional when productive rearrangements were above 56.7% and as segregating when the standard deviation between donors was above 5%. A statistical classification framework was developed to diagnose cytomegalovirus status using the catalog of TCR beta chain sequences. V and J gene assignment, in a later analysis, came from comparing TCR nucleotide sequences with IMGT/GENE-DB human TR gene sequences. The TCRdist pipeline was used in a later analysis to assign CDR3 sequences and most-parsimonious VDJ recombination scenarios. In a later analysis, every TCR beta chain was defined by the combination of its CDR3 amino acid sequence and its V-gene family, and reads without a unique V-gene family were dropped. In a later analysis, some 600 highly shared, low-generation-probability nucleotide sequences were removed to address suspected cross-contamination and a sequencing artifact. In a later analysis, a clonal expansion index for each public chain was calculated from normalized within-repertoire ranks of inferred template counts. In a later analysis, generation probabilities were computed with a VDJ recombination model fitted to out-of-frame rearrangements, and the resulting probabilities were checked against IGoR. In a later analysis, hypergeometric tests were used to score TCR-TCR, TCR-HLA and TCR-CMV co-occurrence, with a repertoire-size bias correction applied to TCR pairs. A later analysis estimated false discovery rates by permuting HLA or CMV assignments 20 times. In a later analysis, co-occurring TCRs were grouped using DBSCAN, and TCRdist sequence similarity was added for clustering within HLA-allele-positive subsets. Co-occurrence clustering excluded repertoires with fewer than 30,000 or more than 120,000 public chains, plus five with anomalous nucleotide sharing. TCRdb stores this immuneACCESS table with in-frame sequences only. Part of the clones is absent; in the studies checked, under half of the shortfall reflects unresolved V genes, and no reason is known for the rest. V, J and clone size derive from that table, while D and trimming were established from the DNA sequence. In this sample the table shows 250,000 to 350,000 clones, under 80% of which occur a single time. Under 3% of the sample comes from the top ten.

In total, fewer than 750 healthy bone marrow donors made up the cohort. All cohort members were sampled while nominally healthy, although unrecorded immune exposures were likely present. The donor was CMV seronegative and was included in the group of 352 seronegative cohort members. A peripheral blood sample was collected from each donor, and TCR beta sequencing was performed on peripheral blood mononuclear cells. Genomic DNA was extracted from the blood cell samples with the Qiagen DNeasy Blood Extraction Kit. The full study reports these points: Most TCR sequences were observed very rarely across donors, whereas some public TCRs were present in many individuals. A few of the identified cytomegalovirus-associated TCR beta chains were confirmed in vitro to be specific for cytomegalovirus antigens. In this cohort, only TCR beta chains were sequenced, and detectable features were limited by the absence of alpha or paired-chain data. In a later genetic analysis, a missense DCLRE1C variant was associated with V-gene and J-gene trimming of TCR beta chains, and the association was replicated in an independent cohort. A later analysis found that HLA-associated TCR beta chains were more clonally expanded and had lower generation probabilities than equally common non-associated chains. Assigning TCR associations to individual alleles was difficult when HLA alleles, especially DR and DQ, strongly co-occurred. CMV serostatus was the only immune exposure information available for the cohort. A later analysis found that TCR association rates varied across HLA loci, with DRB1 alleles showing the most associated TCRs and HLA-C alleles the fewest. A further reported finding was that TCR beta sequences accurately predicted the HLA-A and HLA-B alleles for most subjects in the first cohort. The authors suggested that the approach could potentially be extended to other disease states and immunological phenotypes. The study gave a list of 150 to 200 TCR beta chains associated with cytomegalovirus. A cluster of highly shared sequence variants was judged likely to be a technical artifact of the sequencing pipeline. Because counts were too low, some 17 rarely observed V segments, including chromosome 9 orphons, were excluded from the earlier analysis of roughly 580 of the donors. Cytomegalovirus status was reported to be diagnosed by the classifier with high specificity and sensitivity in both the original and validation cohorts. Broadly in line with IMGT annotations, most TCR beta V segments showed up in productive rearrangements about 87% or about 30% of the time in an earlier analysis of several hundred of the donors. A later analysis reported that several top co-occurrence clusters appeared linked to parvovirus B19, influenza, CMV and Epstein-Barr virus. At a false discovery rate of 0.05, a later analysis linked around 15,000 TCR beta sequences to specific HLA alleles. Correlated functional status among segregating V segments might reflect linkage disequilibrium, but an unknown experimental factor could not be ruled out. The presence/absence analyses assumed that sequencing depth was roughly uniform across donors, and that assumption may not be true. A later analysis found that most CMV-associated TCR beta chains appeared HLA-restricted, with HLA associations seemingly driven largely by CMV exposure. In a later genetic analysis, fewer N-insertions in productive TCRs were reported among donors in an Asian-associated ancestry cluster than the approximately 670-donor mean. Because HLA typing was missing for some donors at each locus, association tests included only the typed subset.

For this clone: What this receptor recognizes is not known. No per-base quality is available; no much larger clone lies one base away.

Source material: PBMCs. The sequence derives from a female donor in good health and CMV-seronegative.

The CDR3 region has the sequence CASSLGRGDGYTF. At the DNA level, the sequence is TGTGCCAGCAGCTTAGGGCGGGGCGATGGCTACACCTTC. The receptor chain draws on TRBV5-8 and TRBJ1-2; TRBD1 is a weak D gene call, 5 bases matching. V is reduced by 2 bases and J by 6 bases, leaving a spacing of 11 bases between them. CDR1 SGHTS and CDR2 YDEGEE were looked up in the germline V gene. The CDR3 runs 13 amino acids, cysteine and phenylalanine included. Only CDR3 DNA remains: 39 bases, in frame from the first base.